This T cell receptor (beta chain) originates from a study of T-cell reconstitution after alpha-beta-depleted transplantation in children. Per the germline V gene, CDR1 is SGHRS and CDR2 is YFSETQ. Trimming cost V 0 bases and J 6 bases, with 18 bases left between them. The CDR3 has 17 amino acids. This clonotype was observed at least ten times. TCRbeta library construction was performed incorporating unique molecular identifiers. One entry per CDR3 protein results from TCRdb running MiXCR on the PCR reads. This table has 70,000 to 95,000 distinct CDR3 sequences, 9.5% to 15% appearing once. The TCR was taken from a human donor who donated a stem cell graft to a child with inherited bone marrow failure. The gene calls are TRBV5-1 and TRBJ2-2, with a weak D call TRBD1 (7 bases). The input for sequencing was PBMCs from the stem cell graft donor, taken from the stem cell graft. The DNA for the CDR3 is TGCGCCAGCAGCTTGGTAACGCGCCAGGGGGGCCCCGGGGAGCTGTTTTTT. This gives the protein CASSLVTRQGGPGELFF.